These 28 T cell receptor beta chains were sequenced from one sample in a study of T cell responses to AZD1222 COVID-19 vaccine (dated by TCRdb to about 2021). In light of the paper, this sample's time point label describes: baseline before first vaccination. Reading the label with the study, this specimen's treatment or condition is: meningococcal conjugate vaccine given as trial control. The library was built by means of the immunoSEQ multiplex PCR assay. TCRdb took this table from immuneACCESS and kept in-frame rearrangements with V and J called. Such tables lack part of the clones; where checked against another copy, unresolved V genes explain under half of the gap, and the rest is unexplained. The sample includes some 65,000 clones, with 79% observed a single time. Around 25% of the sample is held by the ten biggest clonotypes. Sequenced here: peripheral blood, sampled on day 0 of MenACWY control vaccination. The origin of the receptors is an adult in good health.

This clone appeared a few times. The chain uses TRBV5-1 and TRBJ1-1; 11 nucleotides line up with TRBD1. Germline values: CDR1 SGHRS, CDR2 YFSETQ. Trimming removed 4 bases from V and 4 bases from J; junction bases left unmatched: 3. The CDR3 runs to 14 residues. In DNA, the CDR3 is TGCGCCAGCAGCCAGGACAGGGGGCTCACTGAAGCTTTCTTT. This codes for CASSQDRGLTEAFF.

The J gene is TRBJ1-2, the V gene TRBV9; D not certain. The CDR3 sequence is 16 residues long. Trimming pared 0 bases from V and 0 bases from J, leaving 12 bases between. Germline V CDR1 and CDR2: SGDLS, YYNGEE. The chain's CDR3 is CASSVAPEGSNYGYTF. The DNA of the CDR3 is TGTGCCAGCAGCGTAGCTCCAGAAGGTTCTAACTATGGCTACACCTTC.

J is TRBJ2-2 and V is TRBV3-1 (or the pseudogene TRBV3-2); 11 bases map to TRBD1. There are 17 residues in the CDR3. From germline, CDR1 is LGHDT and CDR2 YNNKEL (reference sequence). Trimming cost V 4 bases and J 7 bases; bases outside gene matches: 11. Here the CDR3 DNA reads TGTGCCAGCAGCCGGTACCTTCCGGGACAGGGGGTCGGGGAGCTGTTTTTT. As protein: CASSRYLPGQGVGELFF.

This clone was seen just once. The chain is built from TRBV10-1 and TRBJ1-1; no firm D call. The CDR3 is 12 residues long. The V end was cut by 3 bases, the J end by 7 bases, with 9 bases between. Germline assignment: CDR1 WNHNN and CDR2 SYGVQD (reference sequence). CDR3: CASSDHTDEAFF. CDR3 nucleotide sequence: TGCGCCAGCAGTGACCATACGGATGAAGCTTTCTTT.

This clone was recorded only once. The genes are TRBV10-3 and TRBJ2-7; D might be TRBD1 (5 bases). Trimming cost V 10 bases and J 5 bases, with 18 bases left between them. The germline V gene encodes CDR1 ENHRY and CDR2 SYGVKD. CDR3 length: 13 amino acids. For the CDR3, the DNA is TGTGCCACCAGACCAGGGAAACGGGACGAGCAGTACTTC. This gives the protein CATRPGKRDEQYF.

The chain combines TRBV28 with TRBJ1-2, with D unresolved. Between the trimmed V and J ends, which lost 6 bases and 6 bases, there was a span of 17 bases. Germline V gene lookup returns CDR1 MDHEN and CDR2 SYDVKM. The CDR3 spans 14 residues. CDR3 sequence reads: CASRTPRREDGYTF. In DNA, the CDR3 is TGTGCCAGCAGGACCCCGCGTAGGGAAGATGGCTACACCTTC.

This chain connects TRBV13 to TRBJ2-3, with TRBD2 identical over 13 bases. The CDR3 covers 20 residues. CDR1 PRHDT and CDR2 FYEKMQ come from the germline V gene (reference sequence). The trim removed 0 bases at V and 4 bases at J, leaving 13 bases unmatched. CDR3 nucleotides: TGTGCCAGCAGCTTAGGCAGTAGGACTAGCGGGAGAAATCAGGCAGATACGCAGTATTTT. This gives the protein CASSLGSRTSGRNQADTQYF.

This clone was recorded at least ten times. The V and J genes are TRBV19 and TRBJ1-2; unclear D gene. CDR1 is LNHDA, CDR2 SQIVND, per germline (reference sequence). Trimming shortened V by 5 bases and J by 6 bases, and 19 bases separated the two germline ends. The CDR3 length is 15 residues. The CDR3 coding sequence is TGTGCCAGTAGTCTGGCCTTAGGGCAGGTCAATGGCTACACCTTC. This gives the protein CASSLALGQVNGYTF.

The count of this clone is one. The CDR3 DNA follows: TGTGCCTGGAGTGTACCCGGGTCCCCCCTCCACTTT. Its protein product is CAWSVPGSPLHF. The chain uses TRBV30 and TRBJ1-6; no clear D gene. Trimming stripped 0 bases from V and 13 bases from J, with 10 bases between. The CDR3 length is 12 residues. Looked up from germline, CDR1 is GTSNPN and CDR2 is SVGIG (reference sequence).

This clone was picked up a small number of times. The V gene is TRBV5-1, the J gene TRBJ1-2; 7 bases line up with TRBD1. Per the germline V gene, CDR1 is SGHRS and CDR2 is YFSETQ. The CDR3 runs to 16 residues. V shed 4 bases and J 5 bases; nucleotides not matched to a gene: 14. CDR3 sequence (DNA): TGCGCCAGCAGCCTAGCGCCGAGGGGGCGCGAATATGGCTACACCTTC. Its translation: CASSLAPRGREYGYTF.

This clone was recorded once. The chain uses TRBV30 and TRBJ1-1; weak D call: TRBD1 (5 bases). The CDR3 totals 12 residues. V gave up 1 base and J gave up 8 bases, with 11 bases separating them. Germline-derived CDR1 and CDR2 are GTSNPN and SVGIG (reference sequence). CDR3 DNA sequence: TGTGCCTGGAGTGCCGGACATTACGAAGCTTTCTTT. This gives the protein CAWSAGHYEAFF.

The V and J genes are TRBV19 and TRBJ2-5, with 7 bases identical to TRBD2. This CDR3 spans 17 amino acids. The ends lost 9 bases at V and 2 bases at J; junction bases unmatched: 18. The germline V gene encodes CDR1 LNHDA and CDR2 SQIVND (reference sequence). The CDR3 nucleotides read TGTGCCAGCCATATCCGGGGGGATCGCCCTCTACAAGAGACCCAGTACTTC. Its translation is CASHIRGDRPLQETQYF. Filled out from reference TRBV19 and TRBJ2-5, the complete variable domain reads DGGITQSPKYLFRKEGQNVTLSCEQNLNHDAMYWYRQDPGQGLRLIYYSQIVNDFQKGDIAEGYSVSREKKESFPLTVTSAQKNPTAFYLCASHIRGDRPLQETQYFGPGTRLLVL.

The chain employs TRBV15 and TRBJ2-4; D is undetermined. Trimming stripped 3 bases from V and 2 bases from J, with 5 bases between. CDR3 length: 13 amino acids. From germline, CDR1 is LNHNV and CDR2 YYDKDF (reference sequence). The CDR3 here is CATSREPKNIQYF. CDR3 coding DNA: TGTGCCACCAGCAGGGAACCCAAAAACATTCAGTACTTC.

The CDR3 nucleotides read TGCAGTGCCACCCCAGGAGGTACGCAGTATTTT. It specifies CSATPGGTQYF. The V gene is TRBV20-1, the J gene TRBJ2-3; perhaps TRBD2 as D (5 bases). The CDR3 loop spans 11 amino acids. V lost 6 bases and J 8 bases, leaving 12 bases between the germline ends. Germline loops: CDR1 DFQATT, CDR2 SNEGSKA (reference sequence).

V is TRBV4-2 and J is TRBJ2-1; D is perhaps TRBD2 (6 bases). V lost 0 bases and J 6 bases, leaving 15 bases between the germline ends. Germline V gene lookup returns CDR1 LGHNA and CDR2 YNFKEQ. This CDR3 has 16 residues. The CDR3 bases are TGTGCCAGCAGCCAAGATGGGTCCTGGCGGGGCAATGAGCAGTTCTTC. Protein sequence: CASSQDGSWRGNEQFF.

In the case of this clone: Other DNA sequences within the sample encode an identical CDR3. The V gene is TRBV9, the J gene TRBJ2-2; D remains ambiguous. Germline CDR1 SGDLS, CDR2 YYNGEE. V was shortened by 2 bases and J by 1 base, with 6 bases between the two germline ends. There are 14 residues in the CDR3. The CDR3 nucleotides read TGTGCCAGCAGCGTGACGGGGAACACCGGGGAGCTGTTTTTT. Translating it yields CASSVTGNTGELFF.

The CDR3 DNA follows: TGTGCCAGCAGAACCGGGACAGACAATGAGCAGTTCTTC. As protein: CASRTGTDNEQFF. This chain connects TRBV6-6 to TRBJ2-1, with 7 nucleotides matching TRBD1. The V and J ends lost 6 bases and 5 bases, in that order; junction bases with no gene match: 4. This CDR3 comprises 13 residues. The germline gives CDR1 MNHNY, CDR2 SVGAGI (reference sequence).

The chain uses TRBV7-9 and TRBJ2-3; 14 nucleotides agree with TRBD2. The CDR3 is 17 amino acids. The junction had 9 bases not matched to a gene; V was cut back by 4 bases and J by 6 bases. CDR1 and CDR2 (germline): SEHNR, FQNEAQ (reference sequence). The CDR3 bases are TGTGCCAGCAGCTCGAGCGGGACTAGCGGGGGCAGGGATACGCAGTATTTT. This sequence encodes CASSSSGTSGGRDTQYF. The variable domain in full, with the rest retrieved from reference TRBV7-9 and TRBJ2-3, is DTGVSQNPRHKITKRGQNVTFRCDPISEHNRLYWYRQTLGQGPEFLTYFQNEAQLEKSRLLSDRFSAERPKGSFSTLEIQRTEQGDSAMYLCASSSSGTSGGRDTQYFGPGTRLTVL.

This clone is a singleton in its sample. The chain uses TRBV28 and TRBJ1-1; D not resolved. Germline loops: CDR1 MDHEN, CDR2 SYDVKM. The CDR3 runs to 13 residues. Trimming left V 2 bases short and J 2 bases short, with 6 bases between. CDR3 nucleotide sequence: TGTGCCAGCAGTTTAGCCACAAACACTGAAGCTTTCTTT. Its protein product is CASSLATNTEAFF.

This clone was observed a single time. The identical CDR3 is also encoded by other nucleotide sequences in the sample. CDR3 sequence (DNA): TGCGCCAGCAGCTTGGATCGGGCGAACACTGAAGCTTTCTTT. This translates into CASSLDRANTEAFF. The rearrangement uses TRBV5-1 and TRBJ1-1, with unresolved D. CDR1 is SGHRS and CDR2 is YFSETQ in the germline V gene. The germline V and J ends were trimmed by 0 bases and 1 base, with 7 bases remaining between them. The CDR3 spans 14 residues.

The rearrangement joins TRBV7-3 to TRBJ2-5; no definite D call. Between the trimmed V and J ends, which lost 4 bases and 4 bases, there was a span of 16 bases. This CDR3 region has 15 residues. Per the germline V gene, CDR1 is SGHTA and CDR2 is FQGTGA. CDR3 sequence: CASSSLGGEGETQYF. The CDR3 DNA reads as TGTGCCAGCAGCTCCTTAGGCGGAGAAGGAGAGACCCAGTACTTC.

CDR3 protein: CASPGGDVANEQFF. The CDR3 DNA sequence: TGCGCCAGCCCAGGCGGGGATGTGGCCAATGAGCAGTTCTTC. The chain has TRBV10-1 and TRBJ2-1; TRBD2 is a possible D gene (6 bases). The CDR3 contains 14 residues. Trimming pared 8 bases from V and 6 bases from J, leaving 17 bases between. Germline loops: CDR1 WNHNN, CDR2 SYGVQD (reference sequence).

This sequence joins TRBV7-9 and TRBJ2-3; D is uncertain. This CDR3 has 14 amino acids. Trimming left V 1 base short and J 4 bases short, with 9 bases between. Germline CDR1 and CDR2: SEHNR and FQNEAQ (reference sequence). The CDR3: CASSLVGGADTQYF. The CDR3 DNA is TGTGCCAGCAGCTTAGTGGGTGGGGCAGATACGCAGTATTTT.

The V call is TRBV3-1 (or the pseudogene TRBV3-2), the J call TRBJ1-4; 7 bases line up with TRBD1. The length of the CDR3 is 14 residues. Losses at the gene ends were 4 bases for V and 7 bases for J; bases not matched to a gene: 6. CDR1 is LGHDT, CDR2 YNNKEL, per germline (reference sequence). The CDR3 nucleotides are TGTGCCAGCAGCCCGACAGGGACGACTGAAAAACTGTTTTTT. Translation: CASSPTGTTEKLFF.

The chain carries TRBV5-1 and TRBJ1-2; 8 bases map to TRBD1. The CDR3 consists of 16 residues. Trimming took 4 bases from V and 4 from J; bases not matched to a gene: 12. Germline CDR1 and CDR2: SGHRS and YFSETQ. The CDR3: CASSLTPGGDVYGYTF. The CDR3 DNA reads as TGCGCCAGCAGCCTAACCCCAGGGGGCGACGTCTATGGCTACACCTTC.

This clone was seen only a few times. The V gene is TRBV2, the J gene TRBJ1-4; D is possibly TRBD1 (5 bases). V lost 3 bases to trimming and J lost 3 bases, with 8 bases between them. CDR1 and CDR2 from the germline V gene are SNHLY and FYNNEI. This CDR3 comprises 14 residues. The CDR3 nucleotides are TGTGCCAGCAGTGACAGGGCTGCTAATGAAAAACTGTTTTTT. Protein: CASSDRAANEKLFF.

CDR3 nucleotide sequence: TGTGCCAGCAGCTTAGGGGGCAGAAATGGCTACACCTTC. This sequence encodes CASSLGGRNGYTF. V is TRBV5-5 and J is TRBJ1-2; 7 bases fit TRBD1. The CDR3 runs to 13 residues. V trimming: 2 bases; J trimming: 6 bases; junction bases outside the gene matches: 4. The germline gives CDR1 SGHKS, CDR2 YYEKEE (reference sequence).

The chain is built from TRBV27 and TRBJ2-7; D tentatively fits TRBD1 or TRBD2 (5 bases each). The CDR3 totals 14 residues. The germline V gene encodes CDR1 MNHEY and CDR2 SMNVEV (reference sequence). V lost 5 bases to trimming and J lost 4 bases, with 15 bases between them. The CDR3 loop reads CASSPQGPIYEQYF. CDR3 coding DNA: TGTGCCAGCAGTCCCCAGGGACCGATTTACGAGCAGTACTTC.